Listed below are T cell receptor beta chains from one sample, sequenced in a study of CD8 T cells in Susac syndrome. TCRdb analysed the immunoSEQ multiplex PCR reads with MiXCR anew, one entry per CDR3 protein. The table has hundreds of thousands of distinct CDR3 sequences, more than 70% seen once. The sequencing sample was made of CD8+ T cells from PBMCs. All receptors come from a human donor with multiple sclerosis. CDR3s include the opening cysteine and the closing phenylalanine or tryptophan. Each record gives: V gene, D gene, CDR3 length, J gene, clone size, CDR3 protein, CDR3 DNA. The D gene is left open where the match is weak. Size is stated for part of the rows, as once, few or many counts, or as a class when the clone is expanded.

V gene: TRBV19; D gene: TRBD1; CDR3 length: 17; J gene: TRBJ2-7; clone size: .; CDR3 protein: CASSIRDRGSVHYEQYF; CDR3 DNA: TGTGCCAGTAGTATACGGGACAGGGGCTCGGTGCACTACGAGCAGTACTTC
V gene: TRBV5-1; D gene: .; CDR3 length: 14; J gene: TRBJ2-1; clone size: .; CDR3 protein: CASSLETEYNEQFF; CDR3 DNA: TGCGCCAGCAGCTTAGAGACAGAATACAATGAGCAGTTCTTC
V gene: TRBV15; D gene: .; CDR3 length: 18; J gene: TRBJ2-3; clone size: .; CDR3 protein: CATSRPVLDAASTDTQYF; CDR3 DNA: TGTGCCACCAGCAGACCGGTACTGGATGCTGCAAGCACAGATACGCAGTATTTT
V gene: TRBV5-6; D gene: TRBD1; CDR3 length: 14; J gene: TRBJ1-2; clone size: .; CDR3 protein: CASSSPTGLDGYTF; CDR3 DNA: TGTGCCAGCAGCAGTCCGACAGGGCTCGATGGCTACACCTTC
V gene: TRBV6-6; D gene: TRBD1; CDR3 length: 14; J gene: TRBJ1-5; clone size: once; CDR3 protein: CASMRTGRNQPQHF; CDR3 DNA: TGTGCCAGCATGCGGACAGGGAGAAATCAGCCCCAGCATTTT
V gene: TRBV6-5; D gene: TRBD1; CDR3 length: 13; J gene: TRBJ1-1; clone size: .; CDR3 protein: CASSSGQGTEAFF; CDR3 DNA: TGTGCCAGCAGTTCAGGACAGGGGACTGAAGCTTTCTTT
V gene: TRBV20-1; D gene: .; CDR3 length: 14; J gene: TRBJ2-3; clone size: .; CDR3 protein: CSARRGGEQDTQYF; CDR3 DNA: TGCAGTGCTAGGAGGGGGGGCGAGCAGGATACGCAGTATTTT
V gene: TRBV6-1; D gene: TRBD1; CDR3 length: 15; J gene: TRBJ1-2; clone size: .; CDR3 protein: CASSEAAGGGYGYTF; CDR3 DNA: TGTGCCAGCAGTGAAGCGGCAGGGGGGGGCTATGGCTACACCTTC
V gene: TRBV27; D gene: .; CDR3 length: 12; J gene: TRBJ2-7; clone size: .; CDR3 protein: CASADSIYEQYF; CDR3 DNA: TGTGCCAGCGCGGACAGCATTTACGAGCAGTACTTC
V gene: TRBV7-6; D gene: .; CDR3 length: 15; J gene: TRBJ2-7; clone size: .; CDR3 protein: CASSLGEGLTYEQYF; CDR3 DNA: TGTGCCAGCAGCTTGGGTGAGGGGCTTACCTACGAGCAGTACTTC
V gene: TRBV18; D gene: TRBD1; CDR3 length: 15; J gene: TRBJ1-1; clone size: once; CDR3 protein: CASSSPGQGQTGCFF; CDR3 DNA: TGTGCCAGCTCATCGCCGGGACAGGGTCAAACGGGGTGTTTCTTT
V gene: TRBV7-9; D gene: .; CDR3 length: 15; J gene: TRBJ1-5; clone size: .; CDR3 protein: CASSSTGEVNQPQHF; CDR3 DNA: TGTGCCAGCAGCTCCACAGGAGAAGTCAATCAGCCCCAGCATTTT
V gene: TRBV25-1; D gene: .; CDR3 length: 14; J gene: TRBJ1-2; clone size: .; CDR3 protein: CASSEIGHNYGYTF; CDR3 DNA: TGTGCCAGCAGTGAAATAGGACACAACTATGGCTACACCTTC
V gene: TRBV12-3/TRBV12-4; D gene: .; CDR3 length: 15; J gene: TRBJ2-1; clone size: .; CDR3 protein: CASSLGGEAYNEQFF; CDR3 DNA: TGTGCCAGCAGTTTGGGCGGGGAAGCGTACAATGAGCAGTTCTTC
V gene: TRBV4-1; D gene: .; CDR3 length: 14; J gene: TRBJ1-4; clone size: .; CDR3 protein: CASSQADRNEKLFF; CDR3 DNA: TGCGCCAGCAGCCAAGCAGACAGGAATGAAAAACTGTTTTTT
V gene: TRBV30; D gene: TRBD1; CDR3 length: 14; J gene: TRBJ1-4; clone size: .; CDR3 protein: CAWGGDRGNEKLFF; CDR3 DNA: TGTGCCTGGGGAGGGGACAGGGGGAATGAAAAACTGTTTTTT
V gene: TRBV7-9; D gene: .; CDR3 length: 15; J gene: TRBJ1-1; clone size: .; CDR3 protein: CASSLIRFQDTEAFF; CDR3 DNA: TGTGCCAGCAGCTTAATTAGGTTTCAGGACACTGAAGCTTTCTTT
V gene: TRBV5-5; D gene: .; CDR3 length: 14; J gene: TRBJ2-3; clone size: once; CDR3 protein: CASSSKIATDTQYF; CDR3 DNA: TGTGCCAGCAGCAGTAAGATCGCCACAGATACGCAGTATTTT
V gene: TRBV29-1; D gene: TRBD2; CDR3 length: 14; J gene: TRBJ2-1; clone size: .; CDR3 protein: CSVEGGTVYNEQFF; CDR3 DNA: TGCAGCGTTGAGGGGGGGACGGTCTACAATGAGCAGTTCTTC
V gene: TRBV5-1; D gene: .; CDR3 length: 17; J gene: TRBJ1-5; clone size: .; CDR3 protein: CASSLAGSDGYNQPQHF; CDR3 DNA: TGCGCCAGCAGCTTGGCCGGATCGGACGGATACAATCAGCCCCAGCATTTT
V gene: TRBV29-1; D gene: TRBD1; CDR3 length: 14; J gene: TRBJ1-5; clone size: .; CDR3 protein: CSVIGTGIGQPQHF; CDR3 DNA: TGCAGCGTTATCGGGACAGGGATCGGTCAGCCCCAGCATTTT
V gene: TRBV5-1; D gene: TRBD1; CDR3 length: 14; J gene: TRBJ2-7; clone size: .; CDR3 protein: CASSGGQGAGEQYF; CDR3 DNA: TGCGCCAGCAGCGGGGGACAGGGGGCCGGGGAGCAGTACTTC
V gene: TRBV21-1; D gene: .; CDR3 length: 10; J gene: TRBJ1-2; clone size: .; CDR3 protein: CASSPVGFTF; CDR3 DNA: TGTGCCAGCAGCCCTGTAGGGTTCACCTTC
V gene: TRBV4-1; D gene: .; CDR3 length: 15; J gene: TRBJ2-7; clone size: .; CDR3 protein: CASSQALAIFYEQYF; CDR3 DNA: TGCGCCAGCAGCCAAGCACTAGCCATTTTCTACGAGCAGTACTTC
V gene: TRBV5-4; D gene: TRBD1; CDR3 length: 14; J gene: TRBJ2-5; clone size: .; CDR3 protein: CASSWMDREETQYF; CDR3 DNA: TGTGCCAGCAGCTGGATGGACAGGGAAGAGACCCAGTACTTC
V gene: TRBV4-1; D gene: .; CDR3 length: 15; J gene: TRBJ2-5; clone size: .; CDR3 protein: CASSQEGRVQETQYF; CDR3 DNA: TGCGCCAGCAGCCAAGAGGGCAGGGTACAAGAGACCCAGTACTTC
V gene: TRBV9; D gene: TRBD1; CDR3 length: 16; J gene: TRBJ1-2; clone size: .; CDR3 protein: CASSVGDRLPYYGYTF; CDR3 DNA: TGTGCCAGCAGCGTAGGGGACAGGCTACCGTACTATGGCTACACCTTC
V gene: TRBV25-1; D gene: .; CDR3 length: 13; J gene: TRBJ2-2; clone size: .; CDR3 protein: CASSEDPLGELFF; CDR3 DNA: TGTGCCAGCAGTGAGGACCCCTTGGGGGAGCTGTTTTTT
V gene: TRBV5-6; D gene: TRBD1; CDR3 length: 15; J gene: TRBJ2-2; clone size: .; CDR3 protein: CASSRQGAGTGELFF; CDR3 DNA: TGTGCCAGCAGCCGACAGGGGGCAGGCACCGGGGAGCTGTTTTTT
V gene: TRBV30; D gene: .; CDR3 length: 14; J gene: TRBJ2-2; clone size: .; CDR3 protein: CAWSVAGTTGELFF; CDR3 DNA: TGTGCCTGGAGTGTAGCAGGGACAACCGGGGAGCTGTTTTTT
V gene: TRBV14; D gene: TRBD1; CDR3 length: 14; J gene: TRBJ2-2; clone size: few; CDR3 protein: CASRWDRATGELFF; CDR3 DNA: TGTGCCAGCCGATGGGACAGGGCGACCGGGGAGCTGTTTTTT
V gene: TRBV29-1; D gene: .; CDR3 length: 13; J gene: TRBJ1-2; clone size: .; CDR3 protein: CSVEDENSYGYTF; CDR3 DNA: TGCAGCGTTGAAGATGAGAACAGCTATGGCTACACCTTC
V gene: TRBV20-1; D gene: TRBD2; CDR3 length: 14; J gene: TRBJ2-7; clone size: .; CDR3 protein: CNAPGGLATYEQYF; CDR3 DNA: TGCAATGCCCCTGGGGGACTAGCTACCTACGAGCAGTACTTC
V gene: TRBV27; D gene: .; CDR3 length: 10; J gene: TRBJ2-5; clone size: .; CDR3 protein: CASGHETQYF; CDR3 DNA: TGTGCCAGCGGGCACGAGACCCAGTACTTC
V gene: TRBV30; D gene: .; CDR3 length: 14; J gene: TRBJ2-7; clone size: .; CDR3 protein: CAWSDWQQPYEQYF; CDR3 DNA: TGTGCCTGGAGTGATTGGCAGCAGCCCTACGAGCAGTACTTC
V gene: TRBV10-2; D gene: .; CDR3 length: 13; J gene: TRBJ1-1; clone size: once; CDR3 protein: CASSLYSYTEAFF; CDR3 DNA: TGCGCCAGCAGTTTATACAGCTACACTGAAGCTTTCTTT
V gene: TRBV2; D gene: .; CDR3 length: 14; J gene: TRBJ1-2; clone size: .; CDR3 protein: CASSEVWGEYGYTF; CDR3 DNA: TGTGCCAGCAGTGAAGTCTGGGGGGAATATGGCTACACCTTC
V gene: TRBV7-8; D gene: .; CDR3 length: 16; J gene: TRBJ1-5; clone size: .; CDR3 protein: CASSLAGVATNQPQHF; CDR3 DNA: TGTGCCAGCAGCTTAGCAGGTGTAGCTACCAATCAGCCCCAGCATTTT
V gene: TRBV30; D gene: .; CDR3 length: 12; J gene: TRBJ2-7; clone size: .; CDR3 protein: CAWTGLSHEQYF; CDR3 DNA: TGTGCCTGGACCGGGCTCTCTCACGAGCAGTACTTC
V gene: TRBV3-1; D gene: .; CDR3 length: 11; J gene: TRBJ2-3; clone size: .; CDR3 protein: CASSQDATQYF; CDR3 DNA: TGTGCCAGCAGCCAAGATGCTACGCAGTATTTT
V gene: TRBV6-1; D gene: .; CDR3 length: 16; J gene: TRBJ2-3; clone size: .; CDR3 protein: CASSQLNPRITDTQYF; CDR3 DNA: TGTGCCAGCAGTCAACTGAATCCTCGGATCACAGATACGCAGTATTTT
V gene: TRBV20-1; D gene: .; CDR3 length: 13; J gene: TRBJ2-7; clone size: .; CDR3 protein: CSATGPYPDEQYF; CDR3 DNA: TGCAGTGCCACGGGACCGTACCCCGACGAGCAGTACTTC
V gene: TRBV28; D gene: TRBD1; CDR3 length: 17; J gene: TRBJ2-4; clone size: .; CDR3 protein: CASSPRDRNNFGNIQYF; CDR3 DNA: TGTGCCAGCAGTCCCCGGGACAGGAATAACTTCGGCAACATTCAGTACTTC
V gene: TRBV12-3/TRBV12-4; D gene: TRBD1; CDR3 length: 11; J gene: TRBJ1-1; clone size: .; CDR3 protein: CASRGQGEVFF; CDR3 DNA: TGTGCCAGCAGGGGACAGGGGGAAGTTTTCTTT
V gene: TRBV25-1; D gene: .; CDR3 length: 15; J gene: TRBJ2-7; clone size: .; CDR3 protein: CASSEGDMSSYEQYF; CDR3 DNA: TGTGCCAGCAGTGAAGGTGACATGTCGTCCTACGAGCAGTACTTC
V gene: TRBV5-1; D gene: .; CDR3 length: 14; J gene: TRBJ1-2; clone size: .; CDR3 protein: CASSARDGIYGYTF; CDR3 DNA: TGCGCCAGCAGCGCCAGGGACGGAATCTATGGCTACACCTTC
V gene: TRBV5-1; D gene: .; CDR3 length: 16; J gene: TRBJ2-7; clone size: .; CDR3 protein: CASSFREWGGLYEQYF; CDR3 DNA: TGCGCCAGCAGCTTCAGGGAATGGGGGGGCCTCTACGAGCAGTACTTC
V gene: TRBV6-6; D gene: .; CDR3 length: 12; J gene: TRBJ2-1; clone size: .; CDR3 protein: CASMGIYNEQFF; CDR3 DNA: TGTGCCAGCATGGGGATCTACAATGAGCAGTTCTTC
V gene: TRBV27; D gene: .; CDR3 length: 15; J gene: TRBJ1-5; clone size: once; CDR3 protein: CASRKFTGPNQPQHF; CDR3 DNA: TGTGCCAGCAGAAAATTTACAGGGCCAAATCAGCCCCAGCATTTT
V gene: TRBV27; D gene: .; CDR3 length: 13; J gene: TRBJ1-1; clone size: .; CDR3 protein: CASRPLGGSEAFF; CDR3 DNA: TGTGCCAGCAGGCCTCTCGGGGGGAGTGAAGCTTTCTTT
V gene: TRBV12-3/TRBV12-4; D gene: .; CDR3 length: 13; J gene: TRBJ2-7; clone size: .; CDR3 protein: CASSLGAFYEQYF; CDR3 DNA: TGTGCCAGCAGTTTGGGCGCTTTTTACGAGCAGTACTTC